This T cell receptor (beta chain) is drawn from a study of OX40 agonist ivuxolimab in advanced cancers. About the research overall: Averaging approximately 60 years in age, with a range of roughly 20 to 90, the cohort was around 83% male. Among those treated, three patients had partial responses, one with hepatocellular carcinoma and two with cutaneous melanoma.

Method: immunoSEQ multiplex PCR; TCRdb's copy keeps in-frame clones and lacks some. The sample includes roughly 62,000 clones, around 84% of them seen just once. Study results and caveats: Among T cells, CD8+ cells averaged more expanded clones than CD4+ cells.

Concerning this clone itself: What it recognizes is unknown.

The ends were cut back, 4 bases at V and 5 bases at J, with 16 bases in the middle. CDR3 length: 15 amino acids. The germline V gene has CDR1 SGHRS and CDR2 YFSETQ. This clonotype was obtained from an adult with an advanced solid tumor such as melanoma, head and neck, liver or kidney cancer. The chain has TRBV5-1 and TRBJ2-1, with D tentatively TRBD1 or TRBD2 (5 bases each). The sample was CD4+ or CD8+ T cells sorted from blood, taken in a trial of the OX40 agonist ivuxolimab. The CDR3 loop reads CASSVGPGLDNEQFF. DNA for the CDR3: TGCGCCAGCAGCGTGGGACCGGGCTTGGACAATGAGCAGTTCTTC.